A selection of T cell receptor beta chains follows, all from one sample in a study of T cell responses to AZD1222 COVID-19 vaccine. Libraries were prepared by immunoSEQ multiplex PCR; TCRdb keeps only in-frame clonotypes and omits some of them. Among 150,000 to 200,000 clones listed, 85% to 95% were seen once. The sample was peripheral blood, taken on day 0 of AZD1222 vaccination. Receptors were obtained from an adult in good health. Each CDR3 is given with its conserved first and last residue. The D gene is left open where the match is weak. The listing skips clone size in some rows; elsewhere it reads once, few, many or a size class.

TRBJ1-4	TRBD1	.	TRBV6-1	CASSELQGVIANEKLFF	TGTGCCAGCAGTGAACTTCAGGGGGTCATAGCTAATGAAAAACTGTTTTTT
TRBJ1-1	TRBD1	.	TRBV2	CASSDYRGRLNTEAFF	TGTGCCAGCAGTGACTACAGGGGGCGTCTTAACACTGAAGCTTTCTTT
TRBJ2-2	.	.	TRBV11-3	CASSPRGAGELFF	TGTGCCAGCAGCCCCAGGGGGGCCGGGGAGCTGTTTTTT
TRBJ1-5	TRBD1	.	TRBV6-1	CASSERDRGSNLPQHF	TGTGCCAGCAGTGAAAGGGACAGGGGAAGCAATCTGCCCCAGCATTTT
TRBJ2-3	.	.	TRBV5-6	CASSTSRRDTQYF	TGTGCCAGCAGCACCTCCCGGAGAGATACGCAGTATTTT
TRBJ1-2	.	.	TRBV9	CASSVGNPGHSGYGYTF	TGTGCCAGCAGCGTAGGGAATCCGGGACACTCGGGGTATGGCTACACCTTC
TRBJ2-7	TRBD1	.	TRBV7-6	CASSSQGYEQYF	TGTGCCAGCAGCTCACAGGGGTACGAGCAGTACTTC
TRBJ2-2	.	.	TRBV29-1	CSVGGFPPGELFF	TGCAGCGTTGGGGGGTTCCCCCCCGGGGAGCTGTTTTTT
TRBJ2-4	.	few	TRBV28	CASLGNQGRSIQYF	TGTGCCAGCCTAGGTAATCAGGGCAGGAGCATTCAGTACTTC
TRBJ1-1	TRBD1	.	TRBV5-6	CASSPDRGTFREAFF	TGTGCCAGCAGCCCGGACAGGGGTACTTTTAGGGAAGCTTTCTTT
TRBJ2-2	.	once	TRBV4-1	CASSVTRFAGELFF	TGCGCCAGCAGCGTGACTAGATTCGCCGGGGAGCTGTTTTTT
TRBJ1-6	.	.	TRBV12-3/TRBV12-4	CASTTLISPLHF	TGTGCCAGCACCACCCTGATCTCACCCCTCCACTTT
TRBJ1-5	.	.	TRBV3-1/TRBV3-2	CASSHRAVESNQPQHF	TGTGCCAGCAGCCACAGGGCGGTCGAGAGCAATCAGCCCCAGCATTTT
TRBJ1-2	.	.	TRBV2	CASEPREGNYGYTF	TGTGCCAGCGAGCCGAGGGAGGGAAACTATGGCTACACCTTC
TRBJ1-4	.	.	TRBV5-1	CASSLQAETNEKLFF	TGCGCCAGCAGCTTGCAAGCGGAGACTAATGAAAAACTGTTTTTT